This TCR beta chain originates from a study of T-cell memory formation after mild COVID-19. Study-wide background: The two donors had largely donor-specific TCR clusters.

Findings and caveats of the study: Researchers report contracting CD4+ clones mostly in CM and EM, with CD8+ clones in EMRA. The authors left the SARS-CoV-2 specificity of second-wave clones peaking on day 37 unconfirmed. The pre-infection memory compartment contained some responding clones, suggesting cross-reactive memory joined.

Each CDR3 protein gets one entry after TCRdb re-called the 5' RACE reads with MiXCR. This table holds some 130,000 distinct CDR3 sequences, almost 25% found once. This CDR3 has 13 residues. Trimming shortened V by 4 bases and J by 4 bases, and 11 bases separated the two germline ends. Germline lookup yields CDR1 SQVTM and CDR2 ANQGSEA. This clonotype was counted only a few times. The antigen is not known. The origin of this receptor is an adult woman who had mild COVID-19 (a few samples of this study predate the infection). Cell type and time point are not known. The chain couples TRBV29-1 to TRBJ2-1; D ambiguous. Specimen: PBMCs or a T cell subset sorted from them (not recorded which). The CDR3 DNA reads as TGCAGCGTTGTCCCCACTACTTACAATGAGCAGTTCTTC. Its translation: CSVVPTTYNEQFF.